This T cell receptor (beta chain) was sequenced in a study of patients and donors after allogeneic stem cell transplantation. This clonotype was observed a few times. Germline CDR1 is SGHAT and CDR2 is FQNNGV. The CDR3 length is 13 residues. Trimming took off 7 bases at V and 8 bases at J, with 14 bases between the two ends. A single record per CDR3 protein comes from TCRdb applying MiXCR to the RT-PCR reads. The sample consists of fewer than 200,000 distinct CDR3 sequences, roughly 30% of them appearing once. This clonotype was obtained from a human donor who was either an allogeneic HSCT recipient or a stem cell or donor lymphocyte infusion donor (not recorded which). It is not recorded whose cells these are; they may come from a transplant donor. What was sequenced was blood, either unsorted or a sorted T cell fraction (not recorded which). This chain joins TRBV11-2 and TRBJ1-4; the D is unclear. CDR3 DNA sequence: TGTGCCAGCACCACCACTTTTGGAGAAAAACTGTTTTTT. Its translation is CASTTTFGEKLFF.